Presented here are 21 T cell receptor beta chains from one specimen sequenced in a study of radiotherapy plus CTLA-4 blockade in lung cancer. Produced via immunoSEQ multiplex PCR; TCRdb's table is partial and in-frame only. The repertoire holds 45,000 or so clones, with roughly four fifths as singletons. The source material was peripheral blood, sampled from a patient treated with radiotherapy plus ipilimumab. These TCRs come from a human donor with non-small cell lung cancer who had a complete response to radiotherapy plus ipilimumab.

The V and J genes are TRBV7-3 and TRBJ1-1; 8 bases fit TRBD1. Per the germline V gene, CDR1 is SGHTA and CDR2 is FQGTGA. The junction had 11 bases not matched to a gene; V was cut back by 5 bases and J by 0 bases. This CDR3 contains 17 residues. CDR3 loop: CASSPRGQGFMNTEAFF. CDR3 nucleotides: TGTGCCAGCAGCCCCCGAGGACAGGGCTTCATGAACACTGAAGCTTTCTTT.

This clone was detected once. The V call is TRBV9, the J call TRBJ2-3, with TRBD2 as a possible D gene (5 bases). Trimming took off 1 base at V and 4 bases at J, with 10 bases between the two ends. The germline V gene has CDR1 SGDLS and CDR2 YYNGEE. This CDR3 has 14 amino acids. The CDR3 bases are TGTGCCAGCAGCGTATCTAGCTTCGCAGATACGCAGTATTTT. Protein sequence: CASSVSSFADTQYF.

The chain is built from TRBV6-5 and TRBJ2-1, with 7 bases matching TRBD1. CDR3 length: 15 residues. With 6 bases clipped from V and 2 bases from J, the junction kept 7 bases outside the gene matches. Germline V gene sequence: CDR1 MNHEY, CDR2 SVGAGI. In nucleotides, the CDR3 is TGTGCCAGCAGACCAACAGGGGTCCCCTACAATGAGCAGTTCTTC. As protein: CASRPTGVPYNEQFF.

The chain couples TRBV19 to TRBJ2-1; D is undetermined. CDR1 and CDR2 from the germline V gene are LNHDA and SQIVND (reference sequence). Trimming left V 5 bases short and J 0 bases short, with 8 bases between. The CDR3 length is 14 residues. CDR3 residues: CASSRRISYNEQFF. DNA for the CDR3: TGTGCCAGTAGTCGGCGGATCTCCTACAATGAGCAGTTCTTC.

This clone appeared a single time. The genes are TRBV19 and TRBJ2-1; D is unclear. The CDR3 totals 14 residues. Looked up from germline, CDR1 is LNHDA and CDR2 is SQIVND (reference sequence). Trimming removed 4 bases at V and 0 bases at J, with 7 bases between. CDR3 sequence: CASSSYASYNEQFF. CDR3 DNA sequence: TGTGCCAGTAGTAGCTACGCCTCCTACAATGAGCAGTTCTTC.

The count of this clone is one. The chain recombines TRBV7-2 with TRBJ1-1; D unresolved. Per the germline V gene, CDR1 is SGHTA and CDR2 is FQGNSA. V lost 6 bases, J lost 6 bases, and 14 bases lay in between. This CDR3 is built from 13 residues. The CDR3 nucleotides read TGTGCCAGCAGTCCGTCCGAGGGCGCTGAAGCTTTCTTT. Encoded protein: CASSPSEGAEAFF.

This clone was seen more than once but under ten times. The rearrangement joins TRBV13 to TRBJ2-3, with no clear D. Germline V lookup: CDR1 PRHDT, CDR2 FYEKMQ (reference sequence). Trimming cost V 3 bases and J 4 bases, with 17 bases left between them. CDR3 length equals 16 residues. The CDR3 loop is CASSFYRFTSADTQYF. CDR3 sequence (DNA): TGTGCCAGCAGCTTTTACCGGTTTACGTCGGCAGATACGCAGTATTTT. Combining the CDR3 with reference TRBV13 and TRBJ2-3 gives the whole variable domain AAGVIQSPRHLIKEKRETATLKCYPIPRHDTVYWYQQGPGQDPQFLISFYEKMQSDKGSIPDRFSAQQFSDYHSELNMSSLELGDSALYFCASSFYRFTSADTQYFGPGTRLTVL.

V and J are TRBV25-1 and TRBJ2-1; TRBD1 agrees at 9 bases. V was clipped by 4 bases and J by 4 bases; unmatched bases: 2. Per germline, CDR1 MGHDK and CDR2 SYGVNS. The CDR3 length is 14 residues. The CDR3 bases are TGTGCCAGCAGTGCGGGACAGGGTTACAATGAGCAGTTCTTC. Translated, it gives CASSAGQGYNEQFF.

This clone occurred once. This chain links TRBV27 with TRBJ2-1; D not certain. V lost 2 bases to trimming and J lost 2 bases, with 7 bases between them. Germline V lookup: CDR1 MNHEY, CDR2 SMNVEV (reference sequence). The CDR3 is 14 residues long. This CDR3 is CASSLGSAYNEQFF. The CDR3 DNA reads TGTGCCAGCAGTTTAGGAAGCGCCTACAATGAGCAGTTCTTC.

The chain has TRBV27 and TRBJ1-1; TRBD1 agrees at 9 bases. Per the germline V gene, CDR1 is MNHEY and CDR2 is SMNVEV (reference sequence). V lost 6 bases and J lost 7; bases outside the gene matches: 9. CDR3 length: 14 amino acids. CDR3 in amino acids: CASRATGTGFEAFF. The CDR3, as DNA: TGTGCCAGCAGGGCTACCGGGACAGGGTTTGAAGCTTTCTTT.

The chain uses TRBV2 and TRBJ1-1, with D tentatively TRBD1 (5 bases). The CDR3 is 12 amino acids. Germline CDR1 SNHLY, CDR2 FYNNEI. The V end was cut by 7 bases, the J end by 6 bases, with 12 bases between. The chain's CDR3 is CASTGQRPEAFF. The CDR3 nucleotides read TGTGCCAGCACCGGACAAAGACCTGAAGCTTTCTTT.

This rearrangement joins TRBV5-4 to TRBJ2-5; TRBD1 might be the D (6 bases). The DNA matches TRBJ2-7 better at its end, which makes the J call doubtful. From germline, CDR1 is SGHNT and CDR2 YYREEE (reference sequence). The CDR3 covers 14 residues. The CDR3 is CASSRDRRPYEQYF. The CDR3 DNA reads TGTGCCAGCAGCCGTGACAGGCGACCCTACGAGCAGTACTTC.

This chain links TRBV18 with TRBJ2-7; 7 bases are a match to TRBD2. J gave up 6 bases and V 0 bases, and 8 bases lay outside the gene matches. The germline gives CDR1 KGHSH, CDR2 LQKENI. CDR3 size: 15 residues. CDR3 sequence (DNA): TGTGCCAGCTCACCACCGAACTTATCGGGGGGCGAGCAGTACTTC. Its protein product is CASSPPNLSGGEQYF.

The V and J genes are TRBV5-1 and TRBJ1-5, with D tentatively TRBD1 (5 bases). CDR1 is SGHRS, CDR2 YFSETQ, per germline. The length of the CDR3 is 15 residues. The ends were cut back, 5 bases at V and 0 bases at J, with 12 bases in the middle. The CDR3 sequence is CASRKDINSNQPQHF. For the CDR3, the DNA is TGCGCCAGCAGAAAGGACATCAATAGCAATCAGCCCCAGCATTTT.

The chain carries TRBV19 and TRBJ2-7; 7 nucleotides agree with TRBD1. The CDR3 sequence is 13 residues long. V shed 5 bases and J 6 bases; nucleotides not matched to a gene: 7. Germline CDR1 reads LNHDA; CDR2 reads SQIVND (reference sequence). CDR3 coding DNA: TGTGCCAGTAGTTCCACAGGGGACGGCGAGCAGTACTTC. Translated: CASSSTGDGEQYF.

This clone came up a few times. The genes are TRBV6-6 and TRBJ2-7; TRBD1 matches 9 bases. The V segment lost 4 bases and the J segment 0 bases; nucleotides outside the gene matches: 4. The germline gives CDR1 MNHNY, CDR2 SVGAGI (reference sequence). The CDR3 runs 15 residues. This chain's CDR3 is CASSLGQGGSYEQYF. CDR3 coding DNA: TGTGCCAGCAGTTTGGGACAGGGAGGCTCCTACGAGCAGTACTTC.

The V gene is TRBV5-1, the J gene TRBJ2-5; 12 bases fit TRBD2. The V gene end was trimmed by 7 bases and the J gene end by 4 bases; junction bases not matched to a gene: 8. The CDR3 runs to 15 residues. CDR1 and CDR2 from the germline V gene are SGHRS and YFSETQ. The CDR3 DNA reads as TGCGCCAGCCGGACTAGCGGGGAGAACCGAGAGACCCAGTACTTC. Translating gives CASRTSGENRETQYF.

CDR3 loop: CASTSQGVDTQYF. The CDR3 region has the DNA TGTGCCAGCACCTCACAGGGGGTTGATACGCAGTATTTT. V gene TRBV2 combines with J gene TRBJ2-3; TRBD1 matches at 8 bases. The CDR3 covers 13 residues. In germline, CDR1 is SNHLY, CDR2 FYNNEI. V lost 7 bases to trimming and J lost 6 bases; unmatched junction nucleotides: 6.

The sample holds a few counts of this clone. This chain connects TRBV7-9 to TRBJ1-4; TRBD1 agrees at 8 bases. Per germline, CDR1 SEHNR and CDR2 FQNEAQ (reference sequence). V dropped 4 bases and J dropped 9; count of bases not matched to a gene: 7. The CDR3 runs to 14 residues. CDR3 sequence: CASSYRGEEKKLFF. CDR3 nucleotides: TGTGCCAGCAGCTACAGGGGGGAAGAGAAAAAACTGTTTTTT.

The V call is TRBV5-8, the J call TRBJ2-1, with D possibly being TRBD2 (6 bases). There are 17 residues in the CDR3. Germline values: CDR1 SGHTS, CDR2 YDEGEE. The V gene lost 0 bases and the J gene lost 6 bases, with 19 bases spanning the gap. CDR3 coding DNA: TGTGCCAGCAGCTTGGCGGCTGGGACTTCCAGAGGCAATGAGCAGTTCTTC. Translation: CASSLAAGTSRGNEQFF.

The V and J genes are TRBV25-1 and TRBJ2-5, with D possibly being TRBD2 (5 bases). Germline CDR1 reads MGHDK; CDR2 reads SYGVNS. V lost 6 bases and J 1 base, leaving 12 bases between the germline ends. The CDR3 length is 14 residues. The CDR3 nucleotides are TGTGCCAGCAGAAGTGCGGACTTCCAAGAGACCCAGTACTTC. Its protein is CASRSADFQETQYF. The variable domain in full, completed from reference TRBV25-1 and TRBJ2-5, reads EADIYQTPRYLVIGTGKKITLECSQTMGHDKMYWYQQDPGMELHLIHYSYGVNSTEKGDLSSESTVSRIRTEHFPLTLESARPSHTSQYLCASRSADFQETQYFGPGTRLLVL.